The entry below gives a single T cell receptor beta chain sequence along with its context. The antigen is undetermined. V shed 0 bases and J shed 4 bases, with 16 bases lying between them. CDR1 is MNHNS, CDR2 SASEGT, per germline. The CDR3 loop spans 16 amino acids. Profiling relied on immunoSEQ multiplex PCR, and the TCRdb table lists in-frame clones only, not all of them. The sample has roughly 140,000 clones; about 87% are singletons. These data come from a study of T cell responses to AZD1222 COVID-19 vaccine. Study outcomes and limitations: Among those given AZD1222, only 6 or 7 were seropositive at baseline.

This TCR was recovered from an adult who received the AZD1222 COVID-19 vaccine. The chain couples TRBV6-1 to TRBJ2-7; D may be TRBD2 (6 bases). This specimen consisted of peripheral blood, obtained 28 days after the second AZD1222 dose. The CDR3 DNA follows: TGTGCCAGCAGTGAAGCGGGTTCGGAGGGGAGGTACGAGCAGTACTTC. As protein: CASSEAGSEGRYEQYF.